These 28 T cell receptor beta chains share one sample of origin, sequenced in a study of blood T cell repertoires in COVID-19 (dated by TCRdb to about 2020). Library preparation used the immunoSEQ multiplex PCR assay. TCRdb's version of the immuneACCESS table is confined to in-frame rearrangements and falls short of the full clone set. An unresolved V gene accounts for under half of the shortfall where checked; the remainder is of unknown origin. The sample table holds 150,000 to 200,000 clones, of which 70% to 90% were seen once. About 4.5% of the sample goes to the ten largest clones. Sequences were obtained from peripheral blood. The receptors were gathered from a human donor in a cohort sampled during active COVID-19.

This rearrangement joins TRBV4-3 to TRBJ2-3, with TRBD2 matching 8 bases. This CDR3 contains 15 residues. J gave up 5 bases and V 4 bases, and 8 bases lay outside the gene matches. Per the germline V gene, CDR1 is LGHNA and CDR2 is YSLEER. For the CDR3, the DNA is TGCGCCAGCAGCCTACGTAGCGGGGTCGGAGATACGCAGTATTTT. Its translation is CASSLRSGVGDTQYF.

The J gene is TRBJ2-5, the V gene TRBV5-1, with a possible D match to TRBD2 (6 bases). The CDR3 covers 19 residues. V lost 5 bases and J 7 bases, leaving 33 bases between the germline ends. Germline V gene data show CDR1 as SGHRS and CDR2 as YFSETQ. Here the CDR3 reads CASRPPPINVGLAIGTQYF. In nucleotides, the CDR3 is TGCGCCAGCAGACCACCTCCGATAAATGTCGGGCTAGCGATCGGGACCCAGTACTTC.

The chain employs TRBV3-1 (or the pseudogene TRBV3-2) and TRBJ2-1, with 7 nucleotides matching TRBD2. The CDR3 totals 19 residues. Trimming at V came to 3 bases and at J to 6 bases, leaving 20 bases not matched to a gene. Germline V gives CDR1 LGHDT, CDR2 YNNKEL (reference sequence). CDR3 DNA: TGTGCCAGCAGCCAGCCCCGACCCAAGACTGGGAGGGCGGCCAATGAGCAGTTCTTC. Protein sequence: CASSQPRPKTGRAANEQFF.

This chain connects TRBV10-2 to TRBJ1-3; D call uncertain. V dropped 4 bases and J dropped 1 base, with 2 bases sitting between them. Germline CDR1 is WSHSY and CDR2 is SAAADI. The CDR3 runs to 12 residues. CDR3 region: CASSASGNTIYF. DNA for the CDR3: TGCGCCAGCAGTGCATCTGGAAACACCATATATTTT.

This clone was detected only once. The V and J genes are TRBV27 and TRBJ2-5; maybe TRBD1 (6 bases). The DNA end is a closer match to TRBJ2-7, so the J assignment may be wrong. Germline V lookup: CDR1 MNHEY, CDR2 SMNVEV (reference sequence). This CDR3 has 12 amino acids. DNA for the CDR3: TGTGCCAGCAGTACAGGGCCCTACGAGCAGTACTTC. Its translation is CASSTGPYEQYF.

This clone was detected only a few times. This chain links TRBV11-2 with TRBJ2-1; D not resolved. Trimming removed 5 bases from V and 6 bases from J, with 5 bases in between. The CDR3 runs to 11 residues. CDR1 SGHAT and CDR2 FQNNGV come from the germline V gene. CDR3 sequence reads: CASSPVNEQFF. The CDR3 DNA reads TGTGCCAGCAGCCCGGTCAATGAGCAGTTCTTC.

Comment on this clone: Other DNA sequences of this sample code for an identical CDR3. This chain uses TRBV20-1 with TRBJ2-7; D possibly corresponds to TRBD1 (6 bases). V was cut by 5 bases and J by 4 bases, with 9 bases left in between. This CDR3 has 11 amino acids. Germline lookup yields CDR1 DFQATT and CDR2 SNEGSKA (reference sequence). The CDR3 DNA is TGCAGTGCTCCCCAGGGGTACGAGCAGTACTTC. Translated: CSAPQGYEQYF.

The rearrangement links TRBV4-3 to TRBJ2-7, with D unclear. Trimming shortened V by 0 bases and J by 7 bases, and 10 bases separated the two germline ends. CDR1 is LGHNA and CDR2 is YSLEER in the germline V gene. This CDR3 is built from 13 residues. CDR3 in DNA: TGCGCCAGCAGCCAAGATCCTAGGCTAGAGCAGTACTTC. This sequence encodes CASSQDPRLEQYF.

The chain has TRBV2 and TRBJ2-5; D call uncertain. Trimming stripped 7 bases from V and 5 bases from J, with 11 bases between. Germline loops: CDR1 SNHLY, CDR2 FYNNEI. CDR3 length: 12 residues. The CDR3 bases are TGTGCCAGCACCCCTAGTGGGGAGACCCAGTACTTC. This gives the protein CASTPSGETQYF. Based on the CDR3 plus reference TRBV2 and TRBJ2-5, the full variable domain is EPEVTQTPSHQVTQMGQEVILRCVPISNHLYFYWYRQILGQKVEFLVSFYNNEISEKSEIFDDQFSVERPDGSNFTLKIRSTKLEDSAMYFCASTPSGETQYFGPGTRLLVL.

J is TRBJ1-2 and V is TRBV6-1; 9 nucleotides align to TRBD1. Per germline, CDR1 MNHNS and CDR2 SASEGT. V lost 2 bases, J lost 6 bases, and 13 bases stayed unmatched. The length of the CDR3 is 17 residues. The DNA for the CDR3 is TGTGCCAGCAGTGAAATTCTTCTGGGACAGGGAAGAAATGGCTACACCTTC. This encodes CASSEILLGQGRNGYTF.

This sequence joins TRBV5-4 and TRBJ1-6; 7 positions match TRBD1. The germline CDR1 and CDR2 sequences are SGHNT and YYREEE (reference sequence). This CDR3 spans 15 amino acids. With V trimmed by 4 bases and J by 6 bases, 7 bases remained unmatched. For the CDR3, the DNA is TGTGCCAGCAGCGTGACAGGGACGGGTAATTCACCCCTCCACTTT. Translation gives CASSVTGTGNSPLHF.

The chain uses TRBV7-9 and TRBJ2-7; TRBD1 matches at 10 bases. Germline values: CDR1 SEHNR, CDR2 FQNEAQ (reference sequence). The CDR3 extends over 15 amino acids. V was clipped by 5 bases and J by 2 bases; unmatched bases: 6. CDR3 DNA: TGTGCCAGCAGCCCCCGGGACAGGGGAACCTACGAGCAGTACTTC. It yields the protein CASSPRDRGTYEQYF. The full variable domain, in which reference TRBV7-9 and TRBJ2-7 provide the parts outside the CDR3, is DTGVSQNPRHKITKRGQNVTFRCDPISEHNRLYWYRQTLGQGPEFLTYFQNEAQLEKSRLLSDRFSAERPKGSFSTLEIQRTEQGDSAMYLCASSPRDRGTYEQYFGPGTRLTVT.

The chain carries TRBV6-2 or TRBV6-3 and TRBJ1-1; D gene ambiguous. The V end lost 6 bases, the J end lost 1 base, and 9 bases lay between the germline ends. This CDR3 has 13 amino acids. The germline gives CDR1 MNHEY, CDR2 SVGEGT. The CDR3 nucleotides are TGTGCCAGCAGCCGGGCCGAGAACACTGAAGCTTTCTTT. Its protein is CASSRAENTEAFF.

V gene TRBV5-1 combines with J gene TRBJ2-7; 10 nucleotides match TRBD2. Germline loops: CDR1 SGHRS, CDR2 YFSETQ. V lost 8 bases and J lost 4; bases outside the gene matches: 9. There are 14 residues in the CDR3. DNA of the CDR3: TGCGCCAGTAAGGATGGAGCGGGAGGGTACGAGCAGTACTTC. It yields the protein CASKDGAGGYEQYF.

The V call is TRBV29-1, the J call TRBJ2-3; TRBD1 is a possible D gene (5 bases). The germline V and J ends were trimmed by 3 bases and 3 bases, with 10 bases remaining between them. Germline CDR1 is SQVTM and CDR2 is ANQGSEA. This CDR3 comprises 13 residues. The CDR3 DNA is TGCAGCGTTGATTTTCAGGGAACAGATACGCAGTATTTT. Its protein is CSVDFQGTDTQYF.

The chain employs TRBV6-6 and TRBJ1-2; possible D gene TRBD1, 5 bases. CDR1 is MNHNY, CDR2 SVGAGI, per germline (reference sequence). V gave up 2 bases and J gave up 3 bases, with 10 bases separating them. The CDR3 has 14 residues. Here the CDR3 reads CASSYVGGDYGYTF. CDR3 bases: TGTGCCAGCAGTTACGTCGGGGGGGACTATGGCTACACCTTC.

The V and J genes are TRBV7-6 and TRBJ2-1; maybe TRBD2 (7 bases). CDR1 is SGHVS and CDR2 is FNYEAQ in the germline V gene. Trimming stripped 6 bases from V and 2 bases from J, with 14 bases between. The CDR3 contains 15 residues. The CDR3 DNA reads TGTGCCAGCAGTACCTCGCGGGGGCCCTACAATGAGCAGTTCTTC. Protein sequence: CASSTSRGPYNEQFF.

V is TRBV4-1 and J is TRBJ2-5, with TRBD1 as a possible D gene (5 bases). From germline, CDR1 is MGHRA and CDR2 YSYEKL. This CDR3 spans 17 amino acids. V was trimmed by 4 bases and J by 5 bases, leaving 23 bases between them. This CDR3 reads CASSPSPQTVGMETQYF. CDR3 coding DNA: TGCGCCAGCAGCCCCAGCCCCCAGACAGTGGGGATGGAGACCCAGTACTTC.

This chain joins TRBV7-2 and TRBJ1-5; D gene unclear. The CDR3 is made up of 13 amino acids. V was trimmed by 0 bases and J by 5 bases, leaving 5 bases between them. CDR1 is SGHTA, CDR2 FQGNSA, per germline. The CDR3 region has the DNA TGTGCCAGCAGCTTAGCCCGAGATCAGCCCCAGCATTTT. This gives the protein CASSLARDQPQHF.

V gene TRBV5-1 combines with J gene TRBJ2-3; 7 nucleotides match TRBD2. This CDR3 comprises 13 residues. Unmatched junction bases numbered 4, after V lost 7 bases and J lost 2 bases. In germline, CDR1 is SGHRS, CDR2 YFSETQ. CDR3 sequence (DNA): TGCGCCAGCTGGGAGGGGTTCACAGATACGCAGTATTTT. Translated: CASWEGFTDTQYF.

This chain links TRBV7-7 with TRBJ2-5, with a possible D match to TRBD1 (6 bases). Per germline, CDR1 SSHAT and CDR2 FNYEAQ (reference sequence). The CDR3 runs to 14 residues. Trimming took off 1 base at V and 5 bases at J, with 11 bases between the two ends. The CDR3 is CASSLDRVGETQYF. The CDR3 DNA sequence: TGTGCCAGCAGCTTAGACAGGGTCGGGGAGACCCAGTACTTC.

The rearrangement links TRBV7-2 to TRBJ2-2; 10 nucleotides match TRBD2. The CDR3 contains 16 residues. V dropped 5 bases and J dropped 4; count of bases not matched to a gene: 7. Germline CDR1 is SGHTA and CDR2 is FQGNSA. The CDR3 here is CASSLSGRMGTGELFF. CDR3 in DNA: TGTGCCAGCAGCCTTAGCGGGAGGATGGGCACCGGGGAGCTGTTTTTT.

The V gene is TRBV6-6, the J gene TRBJ1-1; 8 bases fit TRBD1. From germline, CDR1 is MNHNY and CDR2 SVGAGI (reference sequence). Germline trimming cut 6 bases from V and 5 bases from J; bases unmatched to any gene: 8. The CDR3 totals 14 residues. CDR3 nucleotides: TGTGCCAGCAGACAATCAGGGGGCGTTACTGAAGCTTTCTTT. Amino acids: CASRQSGGVTEAFF.

The rearrangement links TRBV27 to TRBJ2-1; 11 bases line up with TRBD2. The germline CDR1 and CDR2 sequences are MNHEY and SMNVEV (reference sequence). This CDR3 is built from 19 residues. V shed 2 bases, J shed 1 base, and the junction held 10 bases outside the gene matches. CDR3 sequence: CASSLTLGTSGPSYNEQFF. CDR3 DNA sequence: TGTGCCAGCAGTTTAACCCTCGGGACTAGCGGACCGTCCTACAATGAGCAGTTCTTC.

This chain uses TRBV5-6 with TRBJ2-3; TRBD2 aligns across 11 bases. With 3 bases clipped from V and 0 bases from J, the junction kept 6 bases outside the gene matches. The CDR3 is made up of 17 amino acids. Germline V gene lookup returns CDR1 SGHDT and CDR2 YYEEEE. CDR3 DNA: TGTGCCAGCAGCTCCTCGACTAGCGGGGTCAGCACAGATACGCAGTATTTT. It specifies CASSSSTSGVSTDTQYF.

The J gene is TRBJ2-3, the V gene TRBV5-1, with 7 bases identical to TRBD2. CDR1 is SGHRS and CDR2 is YFSETQ in the germline V gene. The ends lost 4 bases at V and 4 bases at J; junction bases unmatched: 12. The CDR3 covers 16 residues. The CDR3 nucleotides are TGCGCCAGCAGCCCCCCGTCCGGGACTAAGGCAGATACGCAGTATTTT. Its translation: CASSPPSGTKADTQYF.

The J gene is TRBJ2-1, the V gene TRBV27; 10 bases agree with TRBD2. With V trimmed by 6 bases and J by 8 bases, 10 bases remained unmatched. The CDR3 sequence is 15 residues long. CDR1 MNHEY and CDR2 SMNVEV come from the germline V gene (reference sequence). As DNA, the CDR3 is TGTGCCAGCAGCCTAGCGGGAGCACTGGGCCATGAGCAGTTCTTC. It codes for CASSLAGALGHEQFF.

The rearrangement joins TRBV6-1 to TRBJ1-2; D is perhaps TRBD1 (5 bases). CDR3 length: 16 residues. V lost 4 bases, J lost 7 bases, and 22 bases lay in between. Per the germline V gene, CDR1 is MNHNS and CDR2 is SASEGT. CDR3 sequence (DNA): TGTGCCAGCAGTGCTGAGTCCCTGGGACTCGGGGGTGGCTACACCTTC. It yields the protein CASSAESLGLGGGYTF.